This entry is about one T cell receptor (beta chain). Antigen specificity is unknown. Germline CDR1 is SGHTA and CDR2 is FQGTGA. V lost 10 bases and J 1 base, leaving 14 bases between the germline ends. The CDR3 covers 14 residues. Nominally healthy donors were sampled, though unrecorded immune exposures were likely. This sample is drawn from a study of cytomegalovirus exposure and HLA in healthy donors. Across the whole study: Across 300 to 400 genotyped donors, 65% to 90% landed in the Caucasian-associated ancestry cluster. Study results and limitations: Reports indicated that the classifier achieved high specificity and sensitivity in diagnosing cytomegalovirus status.

PCR was performed using 60 Vbeta and 13 Jbeta primers. How the authors handled the data: Approximately 11 million of the 80 million or so unique TCR beta chains counted in a later analysis were shared. Method: immunoSEQ multiplex PCR; TCRdb's copy keeps in-frame clones and lacks some. V and J calls and clone size are as listed in that table; D and trimming were resolved from the DNA. This table holds about 80,000 clones, about 80% found once. The sequence came from a man aged 45-65 years in good health and CMV-seropositive. The sample consisted of PBMCs. The chain carries TRBV7-3 and TRBJ2-1, with a weak D call TRBD1 (6 bases). The CDR3 DNA reads TGTGCCACCCGACAGGACCCGTCCTACAATGAGCAGTTCTTC. It yields the protein CATRQDPSYNEQFF.